These 18 T cell receptor beta chains originate from one sample sequenced in a study of Ad26.COV2.S vaccination and SARS-CoV-2 variants. Here immunoSEQ multiplex PCR was the method, and the copy in TCRdb shows in-frame clones only, minus some. The sample carries about 100,000 clones, around 81% recorded once. The sample was peripheral blood, taken after recovery from COVID-19. These receptors came from a human donor who had recovered from COVID-19.

The chain is built from TRBV18 and TRBJ2-5, with D perhaps TRBD2 (7 bases). Per the germline V gene, CDR1 is KGHSH and CDR2 is LQKENI. Deletions cut 3 bases from V and 2 bases from J, with 10 bases between. The CDR3 contains 14 residues. The CDR3 sequence is CASSPGRGQETQYF. The CDR3 region has the DNA TGTGCCAGCTCACCTGGGAGGGGGCAAGAGACCCAGTACTTC.

This chain uses TRBV25-1 with TRBJ2-7; D is unclear. Trimming shortened V by 9 bases and J by 2 bases, and 11 bases separated the two germline ends. The CDR3 runs to 12 residues. Per the germline V gene, CDR1 is MGHDK and CDR2 is SYGVNS. CDR3: CASSTVTYEQYF. CDR3 DNA: TGTGCCAGTTCTACTGTCACCTACGAGCAGTACTTC.

The chain is built from TRBV28 and TRBJ2-1, with D uncertain. Trimming pared 3 bases from V and 1 base from J, leaving 10 bases between. CDR1 is MDHEN, CDR2 SYDVKM, per germline. There are 15 residues in the CDR3. CDR3 residues: CASSFSGSSYNEQFF. The CDR3 DNA reads as TGTGCCAGCAGTTTTTCAGGTTCTTCCTACAATGAGCAGTTCTTC.

The chain employs TRBV5-6 and TRBJ1-6; 8 nucleotides align to TRBD1. The CDR3 totals 15 residues. Germline trimming cut 2 bases from V and 7 bases from J; bases unmatched to any gene: 5. Per the germline V gene, CDR1 is SGHDT and CDR2 is YYEEEE. CDR3 bases: TGTGCCAGCAGCTTTGGGGACAGGTCAAATTCACCCCTCCACTTT. It codes for CASSFGDRSNSPLHF.

The chain has TRBV9 and TRBJ2-6; D remains ambiguous. The CDR3 extends over 15 amino acids. Trimming took off 0 bases at V and 4 bases at J, with 8 bases between the two ends. Germline V lookup: CDR1 SGDLS, CDR2 YYNGEE. CDR3 amino acids: CASSVAVAGANVLTF. CDR3 DNA: TGTGCCAGCAGCGTAGCAGTTGCAGGGGCCAACGTCCTGACTTTC.

The CDR3 reads CASTGQGAFDGYTF. DNA for the CDR3: TGTGCCAGCACCGGACAGGGGGCCTTCGATGGCTACACCTTC. This chain joins TRBV9 and TRBJ1-2; 11 bases map to TRBD1. CDR1 SGDLS and CDR2 YYNGEE come from the germline V gene. The CDR3 has 14 residues. With 6 bases clipped from V and 6 bases from J, the junction kept 7 bases outside the gene matches.

The rearrangement joins TRBV10-3 to TRBJ2-5; perhaps D is TRBD1 or TRBD2 (6 bases each). Germline V gene data show CDR1 as ENHRY and CDR2 as SYGVKD. V was clipped by 0 bases and J by 5 bases, with 13 bases between them. This CDR3 is built from 15 residues. The CDR3 is CAISESRGAGETQYF. The DNA of the CDR3 is TGTGCCATCAGTGAGTCGAGGGGGGCCGGGGAGACCCAGTACTTC.

This clone appeared a single time. V and J are TRBV7-2 and TRBJ2-1, with 8 nucleotides matching TRBD2. The CDR3 has 15 residues. V shed 5 bases, J shed 9 bases, and the junction held 12 bases outside the gene matches. Germline V lookup: CDR1 SGHTA, CDR2 FQGNSA. The CDR3 sequence is CASSPSAAGGGEQFF. CDR3 coding DNA: TGTGCCAGCAGCCCCTCAGCCGCGGGGGGCGGTGAGCAGTTCTTC.

CDR3 nucleotide sequence: TGTGCCAGCAGCATGGGGGACACACAAGGGGTGAACACTGAAGCTTTCTTT. Protein: CASSMGDTQGVNTEAFF. The chain joins TRBV2 to TRBJ1-1, with D possibly matching TRBD1 (6 bases). Between the trimmed V and J ends, which lost 6 bases and 0 bases, there was a span of 20 bases. This CDR3 is built from 17 residues. CDR1 and CDR2 (germline): SNHLY, FYNNEI.

The chain links TRBV28 to TRBJ1-1; 10 nucleotides match TRBD1. This CDR3 is 13 amino acids long. The germline gives CDR1 MDHEN, CDR2 SYDVKM. Trimming cost V 5 bases and J 11 bases; bases outside gene matches: 8. The CDR3 loop is CASSRTGGPLAFF. CDR3 sequence (DNA): TGTGCCAGCAGTCGGACAGGGGGGCCTTTGGCTTTCTTT.

The chain links TRBV11-2 to TRBJ2-7; D possibly corresponds to TRBD1 (6 bases). V dropped 4 bases and J dropped 2 bases, with 18 bases sitting between them. CDR1 and CDR2 (germline): SGHAT, FQNNGV. The CDR3 runs 16 residues. CDR3: CASSSDLQGSPYEQYF. The CDR3 DNA reads TGTGCCAGCAGCTCTGATCTACAGGGATCCCCCTACGAGCAGTACTTC.

By sample fraction, this clone is medium-sized. V usage is TRBV28 and J usage is TRBJ1-3; D gene ambiguous. The CDR3 consists of 13 residues. The germline CDR1 and CDR2 sequences are MDHEN and SYDVKM. V shed 6 bases and J shed 5 bases, with 11 bases lying between them. The CDR3 region is CASSSGRRNTIYF. The CDR3 DNA is TGTGCCAGCAGCTCGGGTCGAAGAAACACCATATATTTT.

The table lists this clone with a few counts. The CDR3 nucleotides read TGTGCCAGCAGCCCGGGTCCCGGGACAGGGTTTGGACAGCCCCAGCATTTT. This codes for CASSPGPGTGFGQPQHF. The genes are TRBV5-6 and TRBJ1-5, with 9 bases aligning to TRBD1. The junction had 15 bases not matched to a gene; V was cut back by 4 bases and J by 7 bases. This CDR3 has 17 residues. Germline V lookup: CDR1 SGHDT, CDR2 YYEEEE. Filled out from reference TRBV5-6 and TRBJ1-5, the complete variable domain reads DAGVTQSPTHLIKTRGQQVTLRCSPKSGHDTVSWYQQALGQGPQFIFQYYEEEERQRGNFPDRFSGHQFPNYSSELNVNALLLGDSALYLCASSPGPGTGFGQPQHFGDGTRLSIL.

The rearrangement links TRBV11-2 to TRBJ1-2; D not resolved. This CDR3 spans 14 amino acids. The V end lost 1 base, the J end lost 4 bases, and 10 bases lay between the germline ends. CDR1 is SGHAT and CDR2 is FQNNGV in the germline V gene. The CDR3 bases are TGTGCCAGCAGCTTAGTAACCGGTGGCTATGGCTACACCTTC. The encoded protein is CASSLVTGGYGYTF.

A single count supports this clone. The chain recombines TRBV28 with TRBJ1-2; TRBD1 agrees at 7 bases. With V trimmed by 7 bases and J by 4 bases, 6 bases remained unmatched. The CDR3 has 13 residues. The germline V gene encodes CDR1 MDHEN and CDR2 SYDVKM. The CDR3 DNA follows: TGTGCCAGCACTTACGGACAGGTCTATGGCTACACCTTC. The encoded protein is CASTYGQVYGYTF.

This clone has only a few counts. J is TRBJ2-5 and V is TRBV5-4; 14 positions agree with TRBD2. CDR1 SGHNT and CDR2 YYREEE come from the germline V gene (reference sequence). Trimming took 4 bases from V and 2 from J; bases not matched to a gene: 4. The CDR3 has 16 amino acids. The CDR3 loop is CASSPGLAGVQETQYF. The CDR3, as DNA: TGTGCCAGCAGCCCGGGACTAGCGGGGGTACAAGAGACCCAGTACTTC.

The CDR3 reads CASSLVSGELWNTEAFF. CDR3 nucleotide sequence: TGCGCCAGCAGCTTGGTTTCAGGGGAGCTGTGGAACACTGAAGCTTTCTTT. The V gene is TRBV5-1, the J gene TRBJ1-1; possibly TRBD1 for D (6 bases). There are 17 residues in the CDR3. The ends were cut back, 0 bases at V and 1 base at J, with 16 bases in the middle. Germline V gene sequence: CDR1 SGHRS, CDR2 YFSETQ.

The gene calls are TRBV20-1 and TRBJ2-1; D perhaps matches TRBD1 (6 bases). The CDR3 sequence is 14 residues long. Trimming stripped 3 bases from V and 4 bases from J, with 13 bases between. CDR1 is DFQATT and CDR2 is SNEGSKA in the germline V gene (reference sequence). For the CDR3, the DNA is TGCAGTGCTAGTATGGACAGAATATACAATGAGCAGTTCTTC. Its translation is CSASMDRIYNEQFF.